This is a list of T cell receptor beta chains from one sample in a study of blood T cells in healthy people across ages. One entry per CDR3 protein results from TCRdb running MiXCR on the 5' RACE reads. The sample carries hundreds of thousands of distinct CDR3 sequences, 25% recorded once. This sample also belongs to another study, concerning T cells of mothers and their children.

The sequenced material came from blood. These receptors were obtained from a boy aged 5-17 years in good health. CDR3s include the opening cysteine and the closing phenylalanine or tryptophan. A D gene is named only where the DNA matches it firmly. Size values are once, few and many counts, or a class for expanded clones, and some rows have none.

j_gene,abundance,v_gene,d_gene,CDR3nt,CDR3aa
TRBJ2-5,few,TRBV6-1,.,TGTGCCAGCAGTGAAGTCCAAACGCGGGAGACCCAGTACTTC,CASSEVQTRETQYF
TRBJ1-2,.,TRBV5-1,.,TGCGCCAGCAGCGCCGGACAGCAGTCAGTCTATACCTTC,CASSAGQQSVYTF
TRBJ2-3,.,TRBV28,.,TGTGCCAGCAGTCCAAAACAGGCCACAGATACGCAGTATTTT,CASSPKQATDTQYF
TRBJ2-7,.,TRBV7-2,.,TGTGCCAGCAGCTTAATGGACAGCTCCTACGAGCAGTACTTC,CASSLMDSSYEQYF
TRBJ2-1,few,TRBV7-9,TRBD2,TGTGCCAGCAGTCCGAGCGGGAGTCAGTTCTTC,CASSPSGSQFF
TRBJ2-1,few,TRBV7-8,.,TGTGCCAGCAGCTTACGCGACAGGACCAATGAGCAGTTCTTC,CASSLRDRTNEQFF
TRBJ2-4,.,TRBV28,.,TGTGCCAGCAGTTTATTGGGGAGGTATGGCAAAAACATTCAGTACTTC,CASSLLGRYGKNIQYF
TRBJ1-6,few,TRBV3-1,.,TGTGCCAGCAGTAGGGGCGGGACTAATTCACCCCTCCACTTT,CASSRGGTNSPLHF
TRBJ2-2,few,TRBV20-1,TRBD1,TGCAGTGCTAGGGGACAGGGGAACACCGGGGAGCTGTTTTTT,CSARGQGNTGELFF
TRBJ2-7,.,TRBV3-1,TRBD2,TGTGCCAGCAGTCCCGGGACTAGAGGCTACGAGCAGTACTTC,CASSPGTRGYEQYF
TRBJ2-5,few,TRBV29-1,.,TGCAGCGTTCAGGGACTGGGTCAAGAGACCCAGTACTTC,CSVQGLGQETQYF
TRBJ2-7,few,TRBV29-1,.,TGCAGCGTTGAATGGTCAGGTTACTACGAGCAGTACTTC,CSVEWSGYYEQYF
TRBJ2-2,.,TRBV5-6,.,TGTGCCAGCAGCTTGCGAAGGGCCACCGGGGAGCTGTTTTTT,CASSLRRATGELFF
TRBJ1-5,.,TRBV20-1,.,TGCAGTGGCACAATAGGGGGGATGCGCAATCAGCCCCAGCATTTT,CSGTIGGMRNQPQHF
TRBJ2-3,few,TRBV5-6,.,TGTGCCAGCAGCTCTTTGAGCCAGACAGATACGCAGTATTTT,CASSSLSQTDTQYF
TRBJ2-1,.,TRBV12-3/TRBV12-4,TRBD2,TGTGCCAGCAGCCGACTAGCGGGAGGGGAAGAGCAGTTCTTC,CASSRLAGGEEQFF
TRBJ2-5,few,TRBV3-1,.,TGTGCCAGCAGCCAAGAGTGGGGGGAAGAGACCCAGTACTTC,CASSQEWGEETQYF
TRBJ2-1,few,TRBV4-1,.,TGCGCCAGCAGCCAAATGAACGAGCAGTTCTTC,CASSQMNEQFF
TRBJ2-1,few,TRBV24-1,TRBD1,TGTGCCACCAGTGAACCCTACCGGGACAGACTCCATGAGCAGTTCTTC,CATSEPYRDRLHEQFF
TRBJ2-5,.,TRBV13,TRBD2,TGTGCCAGCAGCTTACAGGGCGGGAGGGCCCAAGAGACCCAGTACTTC,CASSLQGGRAQETQYF
TRBJ2-5,few,TRBV20-1,TRBD2,TGCAGTGCTACTTTAGCGGGGGCCTCCGGGACCCAGTACTTC,CSATLAGASGTQYF
TRBJ1-1,.,TRBV7-3,TRBD1,TGTGCCAGCAGCCCCGGGACAGGGGCTGGAGCTGAAGCTTTCTTT,CASSPGTGAGAEAFF
TRBJ2-1,.,TRBV7-2,.,TGTGCCAGCAGACCGGCGGGGGCCGATCAGTTCTTC,CASRPAGADQFF
TRBJ1-5,few,TRBV29-1,TRBD1,TGCAGCGTGGAAGGGACAGGGAAATTTTATAGCAATCAGCCCCAGCATTTT,CSVEGTGKFYSNQPQHF
TRBJ2-7,few,TRBV29-1,TRBD2,TGCAGCGCTATGACTAGCGGGAGATACGAGCAGTACTTC,CSAMTSGRYEQYF
TRBJ2-7,many,TRBV28,.,TGTGCCAGCAGTTTGGTCGAGCAGTACTTC,CASSLVEQYF
TRBJ2-4,few,TRBV10-1,.,TGCGCCAGCAGTGAAGTTCCCGGCCTTAACAAAAACATTCAGTACTTC,CASSEVPGLNKNIQYF
TRBJ1-4,.,TRBV28,.,TGTGCCAGCAGTCCCACTTTGGGGGCAAAACTGTTTTTT,CASSPTLGAKLFF
TRBJ2-2,few,TRBV20-1,.,TGCAGTGCGAGACACGGGACCGGGGAGCTGTTTTTT,CSARHGTGELFF
TRBJ2-5,.,TRBV11-2,TRBD2,TGTGCCTGCAGCTCCCGACTAGCGGGAGGGGAGACCCAGTACTTC,CACSSRLAGGETQYF
TRBJ1-6,.,TRBV6-5,.,TGTGCCAGCAGTTATTTTATTCAGGGGCTCCTCCACTTT,CASSYFIQGLLHF
TRBJ2-7,.,TRBV20-1,.,TGCAGTGCTATTTCGTCCTCGAGCTCCTACGAGCAGTACTTC,CSAISSSSSYEQYF
TRBJ1-4,.,TRBV28,.,TGTGCCAGCAGTCCCTCGGAGGTGTGGGGCGAAAAACTGTTTTTT,CASSPSEVWGEKLFF
TRBJ1-3,.,TRBV29-1,TRBD1,TGCAGCTATCGAGGGTGGCAGGGGGAAGACACCATATATTTT,CSYRGWQGEDTIYF
TRBJ2-1,.,TRBV10-3,.,TGTGCCATCAGTGAGAGGGACAATGAGCAGTTCTTC,CAISERDNEQFF
TRBJ2-7,few,TRBV27,.,TGTGCCAGCAGTTTATCGGGACTGGCCTACGAGCAGTACTTC,CASSLSGLAYEQYF
TRBJ2-5,.,TRBV29-1,TRBD2,TGCAGCGTTGAAGATTATTCGGCGGCTAGCGGGGGTGTCGATCCTGGAGGGTCCCAGTACTTC,CSVEDYSAASGGVDPGGSQYF
TRBJ2-1,few,TRBV28,TRBD1,TGTGCCAGCAGCGGGACAGGGGTTTCCTACAATGAGCAGTTCTTC,CASSGTGVSYNEQFF
TRBJ2-2,.,TRBV5-1,.,TGCGCCAGCAGCGACGTGTGGGAGCTTAAAACTAACACCGGGGAGCTGTTTTTT,CASSDVWELKTNTGELFF
TRBJ2-1,.,TRBV7-8,TRBD2,TGTGCCAGCAGCTTACCGGGACTAGCGGGGGCCTACCCTTACAATGAGCAGTTCTTC,CASSLPGLAGAYPYNEQFF
TRBJ2-3,many,TRBV6-4,TRBD2,TGTGCCAGCAGTGAACTAGCGGGGGCAGATACGCAGTATTTT,CASSELAGADTQYF
TRBJ2-6,many,TRBV3-1,.,TGTGCCAGCAGCCCCGAAGAGGGCTCTGGGGCCAACGTCCTGACTTTC,CASSPEEGSGANVLTF
TRBJ2-7,.,TRBV20-1,TRBD1,TGCAGTGCTACGACAGGGGCGTTGCGTGAGCAGTACTTC,CSATTGALREQYF
TRBJ2-7,few,TRBV7-9,.,TGTGCCAGCAGCTTAGAGGGCGCGGGTGGCTACGAGCAGTACTTC,CASSLEGAGGYEQYF
TRBJ1-2,.,TRBV29-1,.,TGCAGCGCTACAGGGACGGGGAATTATGGCTACACCTTC,CSATGTGNYGYTF
TRBJ1-4,.,TRBV5-1,TRBD1,TGCGCCAGCAGCTTGACGGGACAGTCAGGTGGTGAAAAACTGTTTTTT,CASSLTGQSGGEKLFF
TRBJ1-2,few,TRBV5-6,.,TGTGCCAGCAGCTTGCTGTTGGGCTACACCTTC,CASSLLLGYTF
TRBJ1-1,few,TRBV29-1,.,TGCAGCGTTGATTCGGGGAACACTGAAGCTTTCTTT,CSVDSGNTEAFF
TRBJ2-5,.,TRBV4-1,TRBD2,TGCGCCAGCAGCCGGGCCGGGACTAGCGGACAAGAGACCCAGTACTTC,CASSRAGTSGQETQYF
TRBJ2-7,.,TRBV28,TRBD1,TGTGCCAGCAGGCTCCGACAGGGGGAGGCCTACGAGCAGTACTTC,CASRLRQGEAYEQYF
TRBJ2-3,few,TRBV29-1,TRBD2,TGCAGCGCTGAAGGACTAGCGGGGGGGAACACAGATACGCAGTATTTT,CSAEGLAGGNTDTQYF
TRBJ1-1,few,TRBV10-3,.,TGTGCCATCAGTGAAGGGCAGGGCTTGAACACTGAAGCTTTCTTT,CAISEGQGLNTEAFF
TRBJ2-1,few,TRBV13,.,TGTGCCAGCAGCTTGGATATTGAGGGTGAGCAGTTCTTC,CASSLDIEGEQFF
TRBJ2-3,few,TRBV7-9,TRBD2,TGTGCCAGCAGCTTGGATTTAGGGCTAGCGGGAGATACGCAGTATTTT,CASSLDLGLAGDTQYF
TRBJ1-2,.,TRBV7-9,.,TGTGCCAGCAGCCTCAGAACCGCAGCTAACTATGGCTACACCTTC,CASSLRTAANYGYTF
TRBJ2-5,.,TRBV4-1,TRBD2,TGCGCCAGCAGCCATGCACTAGCGGGAGGGTTGGAGGAGACCCAGTACTTC,CASSHALAGGLEETQYF
TRBJ2-5,.,TRBV5-1,.,TGCGCCAGCAGCTTGGCGGGCTCAGCAGCCGAGACCCAGTACTTC,CASSLAGSAAETQYF
TRBJ1-2,.,TRBV6-5,.,TGTGCCAGCAGCTCGGGACGGCTCTATGGCTACACCTTC,CASSSGRLYGYTF
TRBJ2-3,.,TRBV4-3,.,TGCGCCAGCAGCCAAGCTGTCGACACAGATACGCAGTATTTT,CASSQAVDTDTQYF
TRBJ2-7,.,TRBV7-2,TRBD2,TGTGCCAGCAGCTTCGGACTAGCGGGAGGGTACAAGCAGTACTTC,CASSFGLAGGYKQYF